Here is one TCR beta chain with its context. Its antigen remains unidentified. Per germline, CDR1 MNHEY and CDR2 SVGEGT. The junction had 10 bases not matched to a gene; V was cut back by 5 bases and J by 6 bases. This CDR3 has 16 residues. Sequencing in the ViraFEST assay came after antigen-specific CD4+ T cells had been expanded with viral peptide pools, which were used to stimulate PBMC. Following a roughly 11-day culture, CD4+ T cells were purified. Either the BNT162b2 or mRNA-1273 vaccine was given to participants in two doses. Among the vaccine recipients, none had a prior SARS-CoV-2 infection, and nucleocapsid antibodies were negative. The data derive from a study of vaccination effects on CD4 cells after COVID-19. In the study overall: Post-vaccine draws lagged the second dose by a median of 72 days. General study points: Marked clonal contraction was seen late after vaccination (in both infection- and vaccine-induced clones). Cross-reactivity with common cold coronaviruses was shown by only 1 of 255 vaccine-induced clones in healthy vaccinees.

Here immunoSEQ multiplex PCR was the method, and the copy in TCRdb shows in-frame clones only, minus some. Here the sample spans around 32,000 clones, 72% being singletons. This chain uses TRBV6-2 or TRBV6-3 with TRBJ1-5; 10 positions agree with TRBD1. The TCR sequence derives from a human donor who received a COVID-19 vaccine. The sequencing used CD4+ T cells from PBMCs cultured with HCoV-229E spike peptides, collected after COVID-19 vaccination. This CDR3 reads CASSDPGQGLGQPQHF. CDR3 bases: TGTGCCAGCAGTGATCCGGGACAGGGGTTGGGTCAGCCCCAGCATTTT.